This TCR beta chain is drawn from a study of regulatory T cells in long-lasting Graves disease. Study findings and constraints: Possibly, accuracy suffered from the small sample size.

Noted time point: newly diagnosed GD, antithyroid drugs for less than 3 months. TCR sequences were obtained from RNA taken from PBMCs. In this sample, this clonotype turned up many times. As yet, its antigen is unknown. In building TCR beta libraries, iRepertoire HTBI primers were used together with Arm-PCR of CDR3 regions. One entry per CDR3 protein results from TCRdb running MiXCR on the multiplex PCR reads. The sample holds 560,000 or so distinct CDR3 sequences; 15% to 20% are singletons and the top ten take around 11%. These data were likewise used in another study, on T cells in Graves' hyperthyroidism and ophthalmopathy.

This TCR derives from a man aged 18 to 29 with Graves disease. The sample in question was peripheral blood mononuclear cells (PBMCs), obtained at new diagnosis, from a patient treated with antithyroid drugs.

The CDR3 loop reads CASSPVVNSPLHF. DNA for the CDR3: TGTGCCAGCAGCCCAGTGGTGAATTCACCCCTCCACTTT. This chain joins TRBV6-1 and TRBJ1-6; no firm D call. The germline V and J ends were trimmed by 6 bases and 7 bases, with 10 bases remaining between them. CDR1 and CDR2 from the germline V gene are MNHNS and SASEGT. The CDR3 extends over 13 amino acids.